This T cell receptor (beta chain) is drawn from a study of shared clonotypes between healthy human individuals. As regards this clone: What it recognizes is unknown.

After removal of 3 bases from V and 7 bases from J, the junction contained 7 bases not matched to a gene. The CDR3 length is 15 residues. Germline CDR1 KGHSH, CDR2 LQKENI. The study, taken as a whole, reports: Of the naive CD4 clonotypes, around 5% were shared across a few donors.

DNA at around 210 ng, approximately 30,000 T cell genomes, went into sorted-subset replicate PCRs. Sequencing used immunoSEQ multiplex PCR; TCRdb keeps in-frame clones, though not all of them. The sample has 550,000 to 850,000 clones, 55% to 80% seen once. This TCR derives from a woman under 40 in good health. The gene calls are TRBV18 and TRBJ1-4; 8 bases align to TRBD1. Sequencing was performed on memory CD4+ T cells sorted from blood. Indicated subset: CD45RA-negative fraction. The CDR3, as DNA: TGTGCCAGCTCACCCCAGGACAGGGTGGGTGAAAAACTGTTTTTT. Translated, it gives CASSPQDRVGEKLFF.